The present T cell receptor beta chain was sequenced within a study of OX40 agonist ivuxolimab in advanced cancers. Libraries were prepared by immunoSEQ multiplex PCR; TCRdb keeps only in-frame clonotypes and omits some of them. This table holds 55,000 to 70,000 clones, approximately 90% found once. Trimming stripped 7 bases from V and 4 bases from J, with 13 bases between. CDR3 size: 13 residues. Germline-derived CDR1 and CDR2 are SNHLY and FYNNEI. A word on this clone: Its antigen is as yet unknown.

Study-level points and caveats: With doses of 0.1-3.0 mg/kg, partial responders showed among the lowest clonal expansion. Doses of 0.1 to 3.0 mg/kg were accompanied by clonal expansion of CD4+ and CD8+ blood T cells by week 6. Expanded clones tended on average to be more numerous among CD8+ T cells than CD4+.

Sequencing was performed on CD4+ or CD8+ T cells sorted from blood, taken in a trial of the OX40 agonist ivuxolimab. This chain joins TRBV2 and TRBJ1-2; perhaps TRBD1 as D (6 bases). The source is an adult with an advanced solid tumor such as melanoma, head and neck, liver or kidney cancer. CDR3 amino acids: CASIQGLSYGYTF. CDR3 DNA: TGTGCCAGCATTCAGGGGCTGAGCTATGGCTACACCTTC.